This T cell receptor (beta chain) was obtained from a study of shared clonotypes between healthy human individuals. Germline-derived CDR1 and CDR2 are LGHNA and YNFKEQ. V dropped 1 base and J dropped 6 bases, with 16 bases sitting between them. The CDR3 totals 15 residues. Deep level was the assay's run setting. Only in-frame clones appear in the TCRdb table, and some are missing; sequencing was by immunoSEQ multiplex PCR. The sample lists over a million clones, roughly 74% seen once, with under 0.65% in the top ten. Sequenced material: memory CD4+ T cells from PBMCs. Subset: CD45RA-negative fraction. The chain couples TRBV4-2 to TRBJ2-7, with D possibly being TRBD1 or TRBD2 (5 bases each). The sequence derives from a man aged 18 to 35 in good health. Some clones in this sample may be carry-over from other donors' samples. The CDR3 DNA follows: TGTGCCAGCAGCCAAGGCGGGCAGGGTCTCGGCGAGCAGTACTTC. Its protein is CASSQGGQGLGEQYF.